The sequence of this T cell receptor (beta chain) was determined in a study of T cell responses to AZD1222 COVID-19 vaccine. TCRdb's copy holds only in-frame clones and misses some; the assay was immunoSEQ multiplex PCR. The table has around 270,000 clones, approximately 94% seen once; the top ten hold less than 0.65%. This CDR3 contains 13 residues. V lost 1 base and J lost 1, with 3 bases in between. Germline V CDR1 and CDR2: SGHDN, FVKESK. The V gene is TRBV14, the J gene TRBJ2-3; D uncertain. The TCR was taken from an adult who received the AZD1222 COVID-19 vaccine. Sequences were derived from peripheral blood, sampled 28 days after the second AZD1222 dose. CDR3 amino acids: CASSQAGTDTQYF. The CDR3 DNA follows: TGTGCCAGCAGCCAAGCGGGCACAGATACGCAGTATTTT.